This section outlines one T cell receptor (beta chain) sequence together with its context. The antigen remains unidentified. The CDR3 spans 15 residues. The germline V gene encodes CDR1 SGHDT and CDR2 YYEEEE. J was trimmed by 2 bases and V by 4 bases; bases with no gene match: 9. This specimen belongs to a study of shared clonotypes between healthy human individuals. As for the study in general: Aged between 18 and 49, the donors were a couple of women and a few men.

Study outcomes and limitations: Generation probability values for non-shared clonotypes were lower than those for clonotypes shared by all four donors.

The donor cohort consisted entirely of Caucasian adults residing in Nashville, Tennessee. The protocol was immunoSEQ multiplex PCR, while the TCRdb copy is restricted to in-frame clones and leaves out a portion. The sample lists about 1.5 million clones, 98% occurring once. The chain uses TRBV5-6 and TRBJ2-7; 7 bases map to TRBD2. The sequence derives from a man under 40 in good health. Sequenced: naive CD4+ T cells sorted from blood. Stated subset: CD45RA+ positively selected. Here the CDR3 reads CASSLGAGSTYEQYF. CDR3 coding DNA: TGTGCCAGCAGCCTGGGAGCGGGATCAACCTACGAGCAGTACTTC.